The clone carrying this T cell receptor (beta chain) was seen once. The antigen is undetermined. This record belongs to a study of cytomegalovirus exposure and HLA in healthy donors. Study outcomes and limitations: Later analysis reportedly placed an Asian-associated ancestry cluster below the approximately 650-donor mean in N-insertions.

V lost 5 bases and J 2 bases, leaving 9 bases between the germline ends. CDR3 size: 13 residues. The germline V gene has CDR1 MNHEY and CDR2 SVGAGI. With 60 Vbeta and 13 Jbeta primers, the PCR was carried out. Sequencing was performed with immunoSEQ multiplex PCR; in TCRdb, only in-frame clones are kept and a portion is missing. The sample records 90,000 to 100,000 clones, approximately 60% being singletons. The receptor's source is a boy younger than 18 in good health and CMV-seropositive. The chain combines TRBV6-5 with TRBJ2-5, with D possibly being TRBD1 (5 bases). What was sequenced was PBMCs. The CDR3 DNA is TGTGCCAGCAGTACGGACAAGCAAGAGACCCAGTACTTC. Protein: CASSTDKQETQYF.